The TCR beta chain under discussion was sequenced for a study of blood T cell repertoires in COVID-19. Study-wide context: COVID-19 samples from acute and convalescent phases originated in the United States, Italy and Spain. Sources were T cells, B-cell-depleted T cells, or PBMCs; the material itself was cDNA or gDNA.

Germline V gene sequence: CDR1 SGHDT, CDR2 YYEEEE. The CDR3 loop spans 13 amino acids. J gave up 14 bases and V 4 bases, and 11 bases lay outside the gene matches. As processed by the authors: By means of reference gene primer amplification, nucleated cell counts were estimated. Sequencing used immunoSEQ multiplex PCR; TCRdb keeps in-frame clones, though not all of them. The V and J calls and the clone size are those of that table, but D and trimming were determined from the DNA. The data show roughly 50,000 clones, over 75% seen once. The TCR comes from an older woman with active COVID-19. The J gene is TRBJ1-2, the V gene TRBV5-6; 10 positions agree with TRBD1. The specimen was peripheral blood. Written as DNA, the CDR3 is TGTGCCAGCAGCGCGGACAGGGGGGTTTATCTTACCTTC. Amino acid sequence: CASSADRGVYLTF.